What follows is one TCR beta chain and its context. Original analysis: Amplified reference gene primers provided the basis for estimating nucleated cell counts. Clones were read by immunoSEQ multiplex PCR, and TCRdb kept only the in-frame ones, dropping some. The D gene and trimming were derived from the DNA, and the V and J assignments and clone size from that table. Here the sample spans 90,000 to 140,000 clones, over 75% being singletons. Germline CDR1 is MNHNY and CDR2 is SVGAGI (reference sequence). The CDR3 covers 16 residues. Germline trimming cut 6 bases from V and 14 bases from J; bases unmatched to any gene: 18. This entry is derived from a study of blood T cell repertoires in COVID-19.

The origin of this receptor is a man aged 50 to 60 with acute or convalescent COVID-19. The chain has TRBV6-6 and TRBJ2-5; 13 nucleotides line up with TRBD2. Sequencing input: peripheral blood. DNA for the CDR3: TGTGCCAGCAGCCCCTTTAACACAGGAAGGACTAGCGGGGGATACTTC. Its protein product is CASSPFNTGRTSGGYF.